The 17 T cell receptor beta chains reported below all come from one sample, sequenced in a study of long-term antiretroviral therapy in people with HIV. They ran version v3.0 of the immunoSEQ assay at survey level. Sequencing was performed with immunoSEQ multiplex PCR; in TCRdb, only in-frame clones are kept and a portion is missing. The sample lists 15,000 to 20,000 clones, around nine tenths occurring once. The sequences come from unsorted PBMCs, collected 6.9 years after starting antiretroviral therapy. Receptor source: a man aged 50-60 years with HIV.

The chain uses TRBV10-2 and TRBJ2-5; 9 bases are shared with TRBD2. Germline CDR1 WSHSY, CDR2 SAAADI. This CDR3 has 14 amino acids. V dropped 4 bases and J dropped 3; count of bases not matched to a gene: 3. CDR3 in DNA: TGCGCCAGCAGTGGTAGCGGGAGTGAAGAGACCCAGTACTTC. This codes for CASSGSGSEETQYF.

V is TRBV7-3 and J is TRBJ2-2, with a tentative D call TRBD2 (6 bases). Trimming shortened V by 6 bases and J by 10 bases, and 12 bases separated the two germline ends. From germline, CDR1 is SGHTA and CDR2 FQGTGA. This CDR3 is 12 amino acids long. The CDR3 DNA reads TGTGCCAGCAGTCCCGGGACTGAGGAGCTGTTTTTT. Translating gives CASSPGTEELFF.

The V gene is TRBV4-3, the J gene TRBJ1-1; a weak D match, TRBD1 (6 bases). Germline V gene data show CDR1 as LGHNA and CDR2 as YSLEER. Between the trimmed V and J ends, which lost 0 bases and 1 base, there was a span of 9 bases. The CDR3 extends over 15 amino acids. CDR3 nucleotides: TGCGCCAGCAGCCAAGAAACAGGGTGGAACACTGAAGCTTTCTTT. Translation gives CASSQETGWNTEAFF.

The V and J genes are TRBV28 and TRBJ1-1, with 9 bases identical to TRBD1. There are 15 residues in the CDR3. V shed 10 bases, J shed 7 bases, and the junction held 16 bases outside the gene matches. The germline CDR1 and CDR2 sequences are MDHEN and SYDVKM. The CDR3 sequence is CATKDRGFHPNEAFF. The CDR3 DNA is TGTGCCACGAAGGACAGGGGTTTTCATCCCAATGAAGCTTTCTTT.

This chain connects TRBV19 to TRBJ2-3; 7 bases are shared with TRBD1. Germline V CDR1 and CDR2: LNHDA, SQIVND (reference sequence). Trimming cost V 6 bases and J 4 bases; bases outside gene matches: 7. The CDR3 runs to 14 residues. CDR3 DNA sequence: TGTGCCAGTAGGTGGAGGACAGGAGCAGATACGCAGTATTTT. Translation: CASRWRTGADTQYF.

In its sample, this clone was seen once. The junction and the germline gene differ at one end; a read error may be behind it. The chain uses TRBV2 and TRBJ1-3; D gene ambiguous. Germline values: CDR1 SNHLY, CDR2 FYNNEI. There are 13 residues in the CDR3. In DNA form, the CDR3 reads TGTGCCAGCAGTGAACGCTCTCGAAACACCATATATTTT. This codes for CASSERSRNTIYF.

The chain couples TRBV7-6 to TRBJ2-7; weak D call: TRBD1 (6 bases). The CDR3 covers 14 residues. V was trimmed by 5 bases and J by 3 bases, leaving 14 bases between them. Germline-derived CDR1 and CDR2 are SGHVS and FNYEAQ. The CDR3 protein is CASSRGTELYEQYF. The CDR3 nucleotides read TGTGCCAGCAGCAGGGGGACGGAACTCTACGAGCAGTACTTC.

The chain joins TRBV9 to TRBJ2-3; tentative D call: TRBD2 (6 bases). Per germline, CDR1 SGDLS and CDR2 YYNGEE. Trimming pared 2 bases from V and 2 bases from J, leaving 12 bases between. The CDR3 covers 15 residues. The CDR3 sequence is CASSVKEGITDTQYF. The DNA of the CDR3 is TGTGCCAGCAGCGTTAAGGAGGGCATCACAGATACGCAGTATTTT. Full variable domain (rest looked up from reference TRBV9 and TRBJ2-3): DSGVTQTPKHLITATGQRVTLRCSPRSGDLSVYWYQQSLDQGLQFLIQYYNGEERAKGNILERFSAQQFPDLHSELNLSSLELGDSALYFCASSVKEGITDTQYFGPGTRLTVL.

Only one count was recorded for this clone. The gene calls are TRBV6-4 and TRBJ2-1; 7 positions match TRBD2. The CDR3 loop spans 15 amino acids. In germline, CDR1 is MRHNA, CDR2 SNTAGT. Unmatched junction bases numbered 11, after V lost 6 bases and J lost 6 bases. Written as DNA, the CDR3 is TGTGCCAGCAGCCCCCAGGGCGGGAGCGGCAATGAGCAGTTCTTC. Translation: CASSPQGGSGNEQFF.

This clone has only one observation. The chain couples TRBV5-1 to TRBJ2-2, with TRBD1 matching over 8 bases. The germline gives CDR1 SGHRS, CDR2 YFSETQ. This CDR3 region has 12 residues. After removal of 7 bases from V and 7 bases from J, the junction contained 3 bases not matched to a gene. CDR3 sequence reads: CASGQGLGELFF. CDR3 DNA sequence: TGCGCCAGCGGACAGGGCCTCGGGGAGCTGTTTTTT. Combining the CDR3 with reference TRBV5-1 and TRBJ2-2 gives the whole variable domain KAGVTQTPRYLIKTRGQQVTLSCSPISGHRSVSWYQQTPGQGLQFLFEYFSETQRNKGNFPGRFSGRQFSNSRSEMNVSTLELGDSALYLCASGQGLGELFFGEGSRLTVL.

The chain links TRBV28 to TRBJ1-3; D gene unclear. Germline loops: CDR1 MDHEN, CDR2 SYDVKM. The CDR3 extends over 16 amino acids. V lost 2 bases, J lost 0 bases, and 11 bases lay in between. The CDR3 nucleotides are TGTGCCAGCAGTTTAAGGGCTAAAATCTCTGGAAACACCATATATTTT. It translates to CASSLRAKISGNTIYF.

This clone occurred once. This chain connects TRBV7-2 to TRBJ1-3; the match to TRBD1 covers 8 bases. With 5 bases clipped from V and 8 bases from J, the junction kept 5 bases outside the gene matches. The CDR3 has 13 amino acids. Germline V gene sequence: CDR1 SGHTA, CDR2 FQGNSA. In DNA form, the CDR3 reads TGTGCCAGCAGCCAGGGACAGGTTGACACCATATATTTT. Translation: CASSQGQVDTIYF.

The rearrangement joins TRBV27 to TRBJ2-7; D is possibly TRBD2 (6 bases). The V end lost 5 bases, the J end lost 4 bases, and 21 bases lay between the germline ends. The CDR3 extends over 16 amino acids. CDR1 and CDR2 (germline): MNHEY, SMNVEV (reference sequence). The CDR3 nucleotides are TGTGCCAGCAGTCCCCCCACAGGCAGCGGGTCATACGAGCAGTACTTC. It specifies CASSPPTGSGSYEQYF.

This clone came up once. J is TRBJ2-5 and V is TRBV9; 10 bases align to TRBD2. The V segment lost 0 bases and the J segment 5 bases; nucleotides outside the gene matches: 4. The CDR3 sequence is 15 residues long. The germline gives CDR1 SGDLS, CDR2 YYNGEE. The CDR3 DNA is TGTGCCAGCAGCGTAGCAGCGGGAGGGTTGGAGACCCAGTACTTC. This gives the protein CASSVAAGGLETQYF.

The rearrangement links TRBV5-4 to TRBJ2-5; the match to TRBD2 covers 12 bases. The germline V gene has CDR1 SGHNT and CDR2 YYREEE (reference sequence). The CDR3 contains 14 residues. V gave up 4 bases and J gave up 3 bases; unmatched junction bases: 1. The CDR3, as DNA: TGTGCCAGCAGCCGGACTAGCGGGGAAGAGACCCAGTACTTC. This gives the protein CASSRTSGEETQYF.

CDR3 loop: CASSRGTNHGYTF. The DNA for the CDR3 is TGTGCCAGCAGTCGGGGGACAAATCATGGCTACACCTTC. The chain uses TRBV28 and TRBJ1-2; tentatively, D is TRBD1 (6 bases). The CDR3 length is 13 residues. V gave up 5 bases and J gave up 6 bases, with 13 bases separating them. Germline V lookup: CDR1 MDHEN, CDR2 SYDVKM.

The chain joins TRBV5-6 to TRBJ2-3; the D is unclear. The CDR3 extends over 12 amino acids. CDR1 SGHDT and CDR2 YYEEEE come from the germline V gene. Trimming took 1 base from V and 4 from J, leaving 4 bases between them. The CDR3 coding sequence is TGTGCCAGCAGCTTGTATGCAGATACGCAGTATTTT. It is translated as CASSLYADTQYF. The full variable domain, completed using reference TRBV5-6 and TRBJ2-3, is DAGVTQSPTHLIKTRGQQVTLRCSPKSGHDTVSWYQQALGQGPQFIFQYYEEEERQRGNFPDRFSGHQFPNYSSELNVNALLLGDSALYLCASSLYADTQYFGPGTRLTVL.